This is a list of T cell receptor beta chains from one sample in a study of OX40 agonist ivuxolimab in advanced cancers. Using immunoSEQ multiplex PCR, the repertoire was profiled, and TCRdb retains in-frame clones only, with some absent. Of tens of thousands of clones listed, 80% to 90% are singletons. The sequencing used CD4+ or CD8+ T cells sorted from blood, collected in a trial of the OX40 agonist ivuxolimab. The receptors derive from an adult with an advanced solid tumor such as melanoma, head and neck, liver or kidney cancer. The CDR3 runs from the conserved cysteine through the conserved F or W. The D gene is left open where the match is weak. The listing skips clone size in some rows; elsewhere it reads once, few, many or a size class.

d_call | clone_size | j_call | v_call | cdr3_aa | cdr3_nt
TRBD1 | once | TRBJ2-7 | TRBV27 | CASSLTGQGGYEQYF | TGTGCCAGCAGTTTAACGGGACAGGGGGGATACGAGCAGTACTTC
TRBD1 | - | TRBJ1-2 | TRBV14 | CASSVDRVRGYTF | TGTGCCAGCAGCGTGGACAGGGTCAGAGGCTACACCTTC
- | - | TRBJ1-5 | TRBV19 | CASSLTGAGNQPQHF | TGTGCCAGTAGCCTAACGGGTGCGGGCAATCAGCCCCAGCATTTT
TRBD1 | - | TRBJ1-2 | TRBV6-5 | CASSYSGTDNYGYTF | TGTGCCAGCAGTTACTCCGGGACAGACAACTATGGCTACACCTTC
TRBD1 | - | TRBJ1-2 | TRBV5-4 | CASSADRNYGYTF | TGTGCCAGCAGTGCGGACAGGAACTATGGCTACACCTTC
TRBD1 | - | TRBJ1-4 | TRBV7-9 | CASSPGQGKEKLFF | TGTGCCAGCAGCCCGGGACAGGGCAAGGAAAAACTGTTTTTT
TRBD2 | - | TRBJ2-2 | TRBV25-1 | CASSDRRTSGNTGELFF | TGTGCCAGCAGTGATCGACGAACTAGCGGGAACACCGGGGAGCTGTTTTTT
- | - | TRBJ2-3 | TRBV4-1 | CASSLAGGTDTQYF | TGCGCCAGCAGCTTGGCAGGGGGGACAGATACGCAGTATTTT
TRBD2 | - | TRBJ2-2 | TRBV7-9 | CATTGLAGLNTGELFF | TGTGCCACAACGGGACTAGCGGGTTTGAACACCGGGGAGCTGTTTTTT
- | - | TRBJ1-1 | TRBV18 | CASLSSENTEAFF | TGTGCCAGCCTCTCTTCTGAAAACACTGAAGCTTTCTTT
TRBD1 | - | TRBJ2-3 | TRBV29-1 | CSAGTGRSTDTQYF | TGCAGCGCAGGGACAGGGCGAAGCACAGATACGCAGTATTTT
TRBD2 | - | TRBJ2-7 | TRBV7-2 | CASNNRGVEQYF | TGTGCCAGCAACAACCGGGGGGTCGAGCAGTACTTC
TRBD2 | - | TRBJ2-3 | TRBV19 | CASSLTSGTYTDTQYF | TGTGCCAGTAGTCTTACTAGCGGGACGTACACAGATACGCAGTATTTT
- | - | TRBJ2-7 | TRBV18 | CASSPETSYEQYF | TGTGCCAGCTCACCAGAGACTAGCTACGAGCAGTACTTC
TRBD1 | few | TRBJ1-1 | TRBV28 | CASSFGGRGRVNTEAFF | TGTGCCAGCAGTTTCGGTGGGAGGGGGCGCGTGAACACTGAAGCTTTCTTT
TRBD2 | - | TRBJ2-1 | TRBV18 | CASSRTSGNNEQFF | TGTGCCAGCTCACGGACTAGCGGTAACAATGAGCAGTTCTTC
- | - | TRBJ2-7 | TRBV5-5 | CASTYIPGDLTDEQYF | TGTGCCAGCACCTATATACCCGGGGATTTGACGGACGAGCAGTACTTC
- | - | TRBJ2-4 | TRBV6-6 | CASSPRGKAKNIQYF | TGTGCCAGCAGTCCCAGAGGAAAAGCCAAAAACATTCAGTACTTC
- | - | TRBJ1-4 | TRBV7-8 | CASSPSRGTNEKLFF | TGTGCCAGCAGCCCTAGCCGGGGCACTAATGAAAAACTGTTTTTT
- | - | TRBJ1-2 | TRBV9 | CASSSDSYGYTF | TGTGCCAGCAGCAGCGACAGCTATGGCTACACCTTC
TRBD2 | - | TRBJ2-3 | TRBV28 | CASSFYSIAGGPDTQYF | TGTGCCAGCAGTTTCTACTCTATAGCGGGAGGGCCTGATACGCAGTATTTT
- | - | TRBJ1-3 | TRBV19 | CASSITSSASSGNTIYF | TGTGCCAGTAGTATAACCAGCTCTGCGAGCTCTGGAAACACCATATATTTT
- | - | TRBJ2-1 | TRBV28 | CASSLIGHNSYNEQFF | TGTGCCAGCAGCTTAATAGGACACAACTCCTACAATGAGCAGTTCTTC
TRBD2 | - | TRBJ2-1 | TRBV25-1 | CASSDTTSAPYGEQFF | TGTGCCAGCAGTGATACCACTAGCGCCCCTTATGGTGAGCAGTTCTTC
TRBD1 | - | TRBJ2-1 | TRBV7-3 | CASSLMTGGAAEQFF | TGTGCCAGCAGCTTAATGACAGGGGGCGCGGCTGAGCAGTTCTTC
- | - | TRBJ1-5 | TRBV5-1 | CATSISPQHF | TGCGCCACCTCAATCAGCCCCCAGCATTTT
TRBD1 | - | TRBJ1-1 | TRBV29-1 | CSVGGQLNTEAFF | TGCAGCGTCGGGGGACAGTTGAACACTGAAGCTTTCTTT
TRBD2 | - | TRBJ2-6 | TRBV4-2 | CASSPLGREGPGANVLTF | TGTGCCAGCAGCCCCCTAGGGCGGGAGGGCCCTGGGGCCAACGTCCTGACTTTC
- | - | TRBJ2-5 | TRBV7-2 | CASSLGGGQETQYF | TGTGCCAGCAGTCTAGGCGGCGGCCAAGAGACCCAGTACTTC
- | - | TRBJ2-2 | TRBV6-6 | CASSSRTGGGELFF | TGTGCCAGCAGTTCGAGGACTGGGGGCGGGGAGCTGTTTTTT
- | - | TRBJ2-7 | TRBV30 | CAWSQGSYEQYF | TGTGCCTGGAGTCAGGGCTCCTACGAGCAGTACTTC
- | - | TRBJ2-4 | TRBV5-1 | CASSPGWPAELAKNIQYF | TGCGCCAGCAGCCCCGGATGGCCAGCCGAACTAGCCAAAAACATTCAGTACTTC
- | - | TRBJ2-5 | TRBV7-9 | CASSRGGGGETQYF | TGTGCCAGCAGCCGAGGAGGGGGCGGAGAGACCCAGTACTTC
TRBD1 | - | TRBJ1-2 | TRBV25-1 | CASSDQGEYGYTF | TGTGCCAGCAGTGACCAGGGGGAGTATGGCTACACCTTC
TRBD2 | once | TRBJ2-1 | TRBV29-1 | CSGIALAGVSNEQFF | TGCAGCGGGATAGCACTAGCGGGAGTTTCAAATGAGCAGTTCTTC
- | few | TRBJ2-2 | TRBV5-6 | CASSLYGGGNTGELFF | TGTGCCAGCAGCTTGTACGGGGGCGGGAACACCGGGGAGCTGTTTTTT
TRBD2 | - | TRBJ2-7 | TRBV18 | CASSERTSGYYEQYF | TGTGCCAGCTCAGAAAGGACTAGCGGCTACTACGAGCAGTACTTC
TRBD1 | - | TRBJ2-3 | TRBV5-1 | CASSPGQMTDTQYF | TGCGCCAGCAGCCCGGGACAGATGACAGATACGCAGTATTTT
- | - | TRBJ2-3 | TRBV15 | CATSRDSVRAGPSTDTQYF | TGTGCCACCAGCAGAGATTCGGTTCGTGCAGGTCCAAGCACAGATACGCAGTATTTT
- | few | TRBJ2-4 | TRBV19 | CASSIGVGDTKNIQYF | TGTGCCAGTAGTATAGGTGTGGGGGACACCAAAAACATTCAGTACTTC
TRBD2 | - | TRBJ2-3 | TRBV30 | CAWNGGGTSLDTQYF | TGTGCCTGGAACGGCGGGGGGACTAGTTTAGATACGCAGTATTTT
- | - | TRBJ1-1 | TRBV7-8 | CASSLASGTEAFF | TGTGCCAGCAGCTTAGCGTCGGGGACTGAAGCTTTCTTT
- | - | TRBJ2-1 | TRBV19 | CASRSSTRYNEQFF | TGTGCCAGTAGGTCATCTACCCGGTACAATGAGCAGTTCTTC
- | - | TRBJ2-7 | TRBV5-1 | CASASSYEQYF | TGCGCCAGCGCGAGCTCCTACGAGCAGTACTTC
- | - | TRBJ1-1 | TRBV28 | CASHTGITEAFF | TGTGCCAGCCATACAGGGATCACTGAAGCTTTCTTT
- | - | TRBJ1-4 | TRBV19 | CASSIEGRVNEKLFF | TGTGCCAGTAGTATAGAAGGCAGGGTAAATGAAAAACTGTTTTTT
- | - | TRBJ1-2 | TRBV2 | CASSEGGRASYTF | TGTGCCAGCAGTGAGGGAGGGCGCGCGAGCTACACCTTC
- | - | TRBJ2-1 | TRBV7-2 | CASTAIRGTYNEQFF | TGTGCCAGCACCGCCATCCGGGGGACATACAATGAGCAGTTCTTC
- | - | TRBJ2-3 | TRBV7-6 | CASSWRQGGDTQYF | TGTGCCAGCAGCTGGCGTCAGGGGGGGGATACGCAGTATTTT
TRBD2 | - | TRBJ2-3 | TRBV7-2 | CASSLQPRLATDTQYF | TGTGCCAGCAGCCTCCAGCCTCGACTAGCCACAGATACGCAGTATTTT
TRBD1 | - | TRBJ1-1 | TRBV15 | CATSRDGTGDGTEAFF | TGTGCCACCAGCAGAGATGGGACAGGCGACGGGACTGAAGCTTTCTTT
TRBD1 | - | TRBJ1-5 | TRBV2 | CASSETGGPNQPQHF | TGTGCCAGCAGTGAAACAGGGGGTCCCAATCAGCCCCAGCATTTT
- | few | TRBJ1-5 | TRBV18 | CASSPDTNQPQHF | TGTGCCAGCTCACCAGACACCAATCAGCCCCAGCATTTT
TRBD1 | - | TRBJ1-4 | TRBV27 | CASSWAGGGEKLFF | TGTGCCAGCAGTTGGGCAGGGGGCGGTGAAAAACTGTTTTTT
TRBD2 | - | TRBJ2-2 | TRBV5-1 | CASSQMYSGRVGELFF | TGCGCCAGCAGCCAGATGTATAGCGGGAGGGTCGGGGAGCTGTTTTTT
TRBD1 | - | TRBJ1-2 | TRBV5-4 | CASSLAWTGVGYTF | TGTGCCAGCAGCTTGGCTTGGACAGGGGTTGGCTACACCTTC
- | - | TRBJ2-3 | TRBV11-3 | CASSHKTGEPTDTQYF | TGTGCCAGCAGCCATAAGACGGGGGAACCCACAGATACGCAGTATTTT
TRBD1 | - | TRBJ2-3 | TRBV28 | CASSKGQGKYPDTQYF | TGTGCCAGCAGTAAAGGACAGGGGAAGTATCCAGATACGCAGTATTTT
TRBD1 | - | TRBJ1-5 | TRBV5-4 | CASSTDRGGQPQHF | TGTGCCAGCAGCACCGACAGGGGAGGTCAGCCCCAGCATTTT
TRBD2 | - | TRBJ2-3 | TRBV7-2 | CASSTLAGGSADTQYF | TGTGCCAGCAGCACCCTAGCGGGAGGATCAGCAGATACGCAGTATTTT